The present T cell receptor beta chain was sequenced within a study of blood T cell repertoires in COVID-19. In the study overall: The United States, Italy and Spain provided the acute and convalescent COVID-19 samples.

CDR1 is MNHEY and CDR2 is SMNVEV in the germline V gene (reference sequence). The CDR3 spans 16 residues. V was clipped by 10 bases and J by 2 bases; unmatched bases: 14. As processed by the authors: Nucleated cell counts were estimated from reference gene primer amplification. Some clones are missing from TCRdb's copy, which holds only in-frame ones; the method was immunoSEQ multiplex PCR. D and trimming come from the DNA, and the V and J calls and clone size come from that table. The sample has about 370,000 clones; around 91% are singletons. Ages ranged from about 18 to 89 years, with residence in more than 20 US areas.

Sequences were obtained from PBMCs or T cells enriched from blood (not recorded which). This clonotype originated in a man between 18 and 29 years old who had recovered from COVID-19. V usage is TRBV27 and J usage is TRBJ2-1, with 7 bases lining up with TRBD1. The CDR3 nucleotides are TGTGCCACCAAGACCGCAGGGGGAACTCCCTACAATGAGCAGTTCTTC. The encoded protein is CATKTAGGTPYNEQFF.